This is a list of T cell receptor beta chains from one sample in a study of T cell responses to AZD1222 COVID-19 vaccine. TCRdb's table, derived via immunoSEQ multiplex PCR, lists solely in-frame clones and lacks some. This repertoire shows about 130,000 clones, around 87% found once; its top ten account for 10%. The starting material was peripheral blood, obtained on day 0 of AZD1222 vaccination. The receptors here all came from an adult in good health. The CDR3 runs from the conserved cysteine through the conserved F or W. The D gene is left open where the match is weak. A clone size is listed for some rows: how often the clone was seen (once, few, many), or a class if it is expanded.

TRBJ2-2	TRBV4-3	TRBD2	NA	CASRLAELTGELFF	TGCGCCAGCAGACTAGCGGAGCTTACCGGGGAGCTGTTTTTT
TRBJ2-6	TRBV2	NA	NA	CASELSGANVLTF	TGTGCCAGCGAACTCTCTGGGGCCAACGTCCTGACTTTC
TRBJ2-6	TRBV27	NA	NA	CASSSRRAGANVLTF	TGTGCCAGCAGTTCGCGGCGGGCTGGGGCCAACGTCCTGACTTTC
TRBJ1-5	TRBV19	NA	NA	CASMLYWGNNQPQHF	TGTGCCAGTATGCTGTATTGGGGAAACAATCAGCCCCAGCATTTT
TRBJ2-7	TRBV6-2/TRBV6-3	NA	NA	CASSFGELGGEQYF	TGTGCCAGCAGTTTCGGGGAGCTTGGGGGCGAGCAGTACTTC
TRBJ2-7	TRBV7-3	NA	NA	CASSLGPAEASYEQYF	TGTGCCAGCAGCTTAGGGCCAGCGGAGGCCTCCTACGAGCAGTACTTC
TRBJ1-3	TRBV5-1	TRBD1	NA	CASSGTGGNTIYF	TGCGCCAGCAGCGGGACAGGGGGAAACACCATATATTTT
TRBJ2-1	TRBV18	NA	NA	CASSPKSSYNEQFF	TGTGCCAGCTCACCGAAAAGCTCCTACAATGAGCAGTTCTTC
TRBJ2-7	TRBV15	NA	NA	CATSRDELEQYF	TGTGCCACCAGCAGAGATGAGCTGGAGCAGTACTTC
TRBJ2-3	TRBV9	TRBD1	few	CASSGRTGGADTQYF	TGTGCCAGCAGCGGACGGACAGGGGGCGCCGATACGCAGTATTTT
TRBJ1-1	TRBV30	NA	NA	CAWSVLAANTEAFF	TGTGCCTGGAGTGTCCTGGCAGCGAACACTGAAGCTTTCTTT
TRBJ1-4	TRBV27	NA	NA	CASSLMGGVEKLFF	TGTGCCAGCAGCCTGATGGGAGGCGTTGAAAAACTGTTTTTT
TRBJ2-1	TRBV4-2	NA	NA	CASSQEGEGVLNNEQFF	TGTGCCAGCAGCCAAGAGGGTGAGGGCGTGCTAAACAATGAGCAGTTCTTC
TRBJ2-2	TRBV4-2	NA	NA	CASSREITPQATGELFF	TGTGCCAGCAGCAGAGAGATTACGCCCCAAGCCACCGGGGAGCTGTTTTTT
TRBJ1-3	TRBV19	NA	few	CASSTSVSGNTIYF	TGTGCCAGTAGTACGAGCGTGTCTGGAAACACCATATATTTT
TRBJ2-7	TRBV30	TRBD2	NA	CAWTVGGYEQYF	TGTGCCTGGACCGTCGGGGGGTACGAGCAGTACTTC
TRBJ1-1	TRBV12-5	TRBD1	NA	CASGLEGQKAFF	TGTGCTAGTGGTTTGGAGGGACAGAAAGCTTTCTTT
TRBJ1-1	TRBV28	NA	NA	CASSRGAAFF	TGTGCCAGCAGTCGAGGCGCAGCTTTCTTT
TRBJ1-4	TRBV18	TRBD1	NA	CASSPQGQGGEKLFF	TGTGCCAGCTCACCGCAGGGACAGGGAGGTGAAAAACTGTTTTTT
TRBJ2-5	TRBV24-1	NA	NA	CATSDLGQGGQETQYF	TGTGCCACCAGTGATTTGGGGCAGGGGGGTCAAGAGACCCAGTACTTC
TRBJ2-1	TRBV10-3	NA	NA	CAISRDLIQDEQFF	TGTGCCATCAGCCGGGACCTCATTCAGGATGAGCAGTTCTTC
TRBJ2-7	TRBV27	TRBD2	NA	CASRLAGAPYEQYF	TGTGCCAGCAGACTAGCGGGGGCCCCCTACGAGCAGTACTTC
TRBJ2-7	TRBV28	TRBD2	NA	CASSQQRASGGSYEQYF	TGTGCCAGCAGCCAACAGAGAGCTAGCGGGGGGTCCTACGAGCAGTACTTC
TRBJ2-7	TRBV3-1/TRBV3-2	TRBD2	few	CASSQGRTRGLAGERKYF	TGTGCCAGCAGCCAAGGACGGACAAGAGGACTAGCGGGAGAAAGGAAGTACTTC
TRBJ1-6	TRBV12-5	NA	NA	CASGLVLQGGSPLHF	TGTGCTAGTGGTTTGGTCCTACAGGGCGGATCACCCCTCCACTTT
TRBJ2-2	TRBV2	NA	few	CASRGRAANTGELFF	TGTGCCAGCAGAGGCAGGGCTGCGAACACCGGGGAGCTGTTTTTT
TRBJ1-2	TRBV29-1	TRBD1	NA	CSVTGGYGYTF	TGCAGCGTGACAGGGGGCTATGGCTACACCTTC
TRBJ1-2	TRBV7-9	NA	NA	CASWKGPRRTESDGYTF	TGTGCCAGCTGGAAGGGGCCTAGGCGAACCGAGTCCGATGGCTACACCTTC
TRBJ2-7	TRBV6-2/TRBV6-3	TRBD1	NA	CASSRTGGRDEQYF	TGTGCCAGCAGCCGCACAGGGGGCCGTGACGAGCAGTACTTC
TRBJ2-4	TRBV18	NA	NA	CASSRNTPAGDRNIQYF	TGTGCCAGCTCGAGGAACACGCCGGCCGGGGATCGGAACATTCAGTACTTC
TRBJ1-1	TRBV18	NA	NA	CASSGEGLGTEAFF	TGTGCCAGCTCTGGGGAAGGGTTAGGCACTGAAGCTTTCTTT
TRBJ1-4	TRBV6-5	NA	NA	CASSYSGNRNEKLFF	TGTGCCAGCAGTTACTCAGGGAACCGAAATGAAAAACTGTTTTTT
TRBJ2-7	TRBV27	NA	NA	CASSLRGAPYEQYF	TGTGCCAGCAGTTTACGGGGGGCCCCCTACGAGCAGTACTTC
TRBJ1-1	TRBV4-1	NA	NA	CASSPRGFGTEAFF	TGCGCCAGCAGCCCTAGAGGCTTTGGCACTGAAGCTTTCTTT
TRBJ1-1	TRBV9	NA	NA	CASSVDLVSEAFF	TGTGCCAGCAGCGTAGACCTTGTGTCTGAAGCTTTCTTT
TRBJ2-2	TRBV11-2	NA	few	CASILRGAYTGELFF	TGTGCCAGCATCCTGCGCGGAGCTTACACCGGGGAGCTGTTTTTT
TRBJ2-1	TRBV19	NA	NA	CASSIGGLSSYNEQFF	TGTGCCAGTAGTATCGGGGGCCTCAGCTCCTACAATGAGCAGTTCTTC
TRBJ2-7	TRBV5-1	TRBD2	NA	CASSTETGLAGVEQYF	TGCGCCAGCAGCACTGAGACGGGACTAGCGGGAGTGGAGCAGTACTTC
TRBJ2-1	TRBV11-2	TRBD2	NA	CASSLGTSGGSSYNEQFF	TGTGCCAGCAGCTTAGGGACTAGCGGGGGTAGCTCCTACAATGAGCAGTTCTTC
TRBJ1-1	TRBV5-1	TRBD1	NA	CASSLGQGAPGDTEAFF	TGCGCCAGCAGCTTGGGACAGGGAGCCCCAGGGGACACTGAAGCTTTCTTT
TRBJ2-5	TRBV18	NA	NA	CASSPGLEETQYF	TGTGCCAGCTCACCAGGGTTGGAGGAGACCCAGTACTTC
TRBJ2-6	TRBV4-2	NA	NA	CASSQNGKGYKVANVLTF	TGTGCCAGCAGCCAGAACGGCAAAGGTTACAAAGTCGCCAACGTCCTGACTTTC
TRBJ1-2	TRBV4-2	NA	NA	CASSQGSTSLIYGYTF	TGTGCCAGCAGCCAAGGTTCCACCTCCCTTATCTATGGCTACACCTTC
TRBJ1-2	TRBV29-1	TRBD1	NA	CSVGGLGTGSNYGYTF	TGCAGCGTTGGTGGTTTAGGGACAGGGTCTAACTATGGCTACACCTTC
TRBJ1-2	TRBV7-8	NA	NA	CASSAPRVDAEKYGYTF	TGTGCCAGCAGCGCCCCCAGGGTTGACGCCGAGAAGTATGGCTACACCTTC
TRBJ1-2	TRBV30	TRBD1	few	CAWGPGQGYYGYTF	TGTGCCTGGGGCCCGGGACAGGGATATTATGGCTACACCTTC
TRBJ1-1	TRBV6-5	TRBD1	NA	CASSQGQGNTEAFF	TGTGCCAGCAGTCAGGGACAGGGAAACACTGAAGCTTTCTTT
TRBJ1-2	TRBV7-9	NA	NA	CASSGGVIEANYGYTF	TGTGCCAGCAGCGGGGGGGTGATAGAAGCTAACTATGGCTACACCTTC
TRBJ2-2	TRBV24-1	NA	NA	CATSDQNTGELFF	TGTGCCACCAGTGATCAGAACACCGGGGAGCTGTTTTTT
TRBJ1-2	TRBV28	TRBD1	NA	CASSRDRLPTGYTF	TGTGCCAGCAGTCGGGACAGGCTGCCGACTGGCTACACCTTC
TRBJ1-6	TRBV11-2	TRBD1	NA	CASRETGVRGYNSPLHF	TGTGCCAGCAGAGAGACAGGGGTGCGGGGTTATAATTCACCCCTCCACTTT
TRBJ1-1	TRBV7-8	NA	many	CASSSLRGRVNTEAFF	TGTGCCAGCAGCTCGCTTAGGGGCAGGGTTAACACTGAAGCTTTCTTT